Following are 11 T cell receptor beta chains from one sample sequenced in a study of T cell changes during pregnancy in multiple sclerosis. Clones were read by immunoSEQ multiplex PCR, and TCRdb kept only the in-frame ones, dropping some. This table has 98,000 or so clones, roughly 92% appearing once. This sample comprised peripheral blood, obtained after pregnancy. Source of these receptors: a female donor with multiple sclerosis, enrolled in a pregnancy study.

The J gene is TRBJ2-6, the V gene TRBV29-1; a possible D gene is TRBD1 (5 bases). This CDR3 comprises 14 residues. From germline, CDR1 is SQVTM and CDR2 ANQGSEA. The V end lost 1 base, the J end lost 1 base, and 5 bases lay between the germline ends. The CDR3 DNA sequence: TGCAGCGTTGAAGCAGGGTCTGGGGCCAACGTCCTGACTTTC. This translates into CSVEAGSGANVLTF.

J is TRBJ1-4 and V is TRBV7-9; D gene ambiguous. CDR1 is SEHNR, CDR2 FQNEAQ, per germline (reference sequence). V was clipped by 6 bases and J by 0 bases, with 11 bases between them. This CDR3 region has 15 residues. The CDR3 nucleotides are TGTGCCAGCAGTCCCACCGCGACAACTAATGAAAAACTGTTTTTT. It yields the protein CASSPTATTNEKLFF.

The chain couples TRBV27 to TRBJ2-1; D is unclear. The CDR3 extends over 13 amino acids. V was clipped by 2 bases and J by 3 bases, with 5 bases between them. Germline CDR1 is MNHEY and CDR2 is SMNVEV (reference sequence). The CDR3 loop is CASSLAVYNEQFF. In nucleotides, the CDR3 is TGTGCCAGCAGTTTAGCGGTCTACAATGAGCAGTTCTTC.

This rearrangement joins TRBV5-1 to TRBJ2-7, with 10 positions matching TRBD2. In germline, CDR1 is SGHRS, CDR2 YFSETQ. V lost 5 bases and J lost 0; bases outside the gene matches: 5. There are 15 residues in the CDR3. Written as DNA, the CDR3 is TGCGCCAGCAGGGACCCTAGCGGGAGCTCCTACGAGCAGTACTTC. Its protein product is CASRDPSGSSYEQYF.

The rearrangement links TRBV5-4 to TRBJ1-4; 7 nucleotides align to TRBD1. This CDR3 is 15 amino acids long. Germline loops: CDR1 SGHNT, CDR2 YYREEE (reference sequence). V shed 5 bases and J 3 bases; nucleotides not matched to a gene: 7. This CDR3 reads CASSPTGTANEKLFF. CDR3 in DNA: TGTGCCAGCAGTCCGACCGGGACAGCTAATGAAAAACTGTTTTTT.

This clone has a handful of counts. The CDR3 DNA sequence: TGTGCTAGTGGAGCCGGGGGCTATGGCTACACCTTC. This gives the protein CASGAGGYGYTF. The chain joins TRBV12-5 to TRBJ1-2, with D possibly TRBD1 on 5 matching bases. The length of the CDR3 is 12 residues. Between the trimmed V and J ends, which lost 6 bases and 4 bases, there was a span of 9 bases. Germline values: CDR1 LGHNT, CDR2 FRNRAP.

The rearrangement links TRBV2 to TRBJ2-3; TRBD2 matches at 7 bases. This CDR3 comprises 17 residues. Looked up from germline, CDR1 is SNHLY and CDR2 is FYNNEI. The V segment lost 2 bases and the J segment 5 bases; nucleotides outside the gene matches: 13. The CDR3 is CASSENVGLAVGDTQYF. The CDR3 DNA sequence: TGTGCCAGCAGTGAAAATGTAGGGCTAGCGGTTGGAGATACGCAGTATTTT.

This rearrangement joins TRBV28 to TRBJ1-5; 7 bases map to TRBD1. This CDR3 has 15 residues. The J segment lost 4 bases and the V segment lost 6 bases, leaving 9 bases of the junction unmatched. CDR1 is MDHEN, CDR2 SYDVKM, per germline. CDR3 nucleotides: TGTGCCAGCAGACCCCTCCGGGACAGAAATCAGCCCCAGCATTTT. Translation: CASRPLRDRNQPQHF.

The V call is TRBV28, the J call TRBJ2-7; possibly TRBD2 for D (6 bases). V gave up 2 bases and J gave up 4 bases, with 15 bases separating them. The CDR3 extends over 15 amino acids. Germline values: CDR1 MDHEN, CDR2 SYDVKM. The CDR3 bases are TGTGCCAGCAGTTTAGGGAGGCAGGGAGTTTACGAGCAGTACTTC. This codes for CASSLGRQGVYEQYF.

The J gene is TRBJ2-1, the V gene TRBV6-5; the D gene is possibly TRBD2 (6 bases). Looked up from germline, CDR1 is MNHEY and CDR2 is SVGAGI. V dropped 0 bases and J dropped 7 bases, with 10 bases sitting between them. This CDR3 contains 14 residues. This chain's CDR3 is CASSYSVGRNEQFF. CDR3 sequence (DNA): TGTGCCAGCAGTTACTCCGTCGGGAGAAATGAGCAGTTCTTC.

Here the CDR3 reads CASSLWGQNTGELFF. The CDR3 DNA reads TGTGCCAGCAGTTTGTGGGGCCAAAACACCGGGGAGCTGTTTTTT. The chain links TRBV28 to TRBJ2-2; a weak D match, TRBD1 (5 bases). Between the trimmed V and J ends, which lost 3 bases and 2 bases, there was a span of 10 bases. The CDR3 consists of 15 residues. In germline, CDR1 is MDHEN, CDR2 SYDVKM.